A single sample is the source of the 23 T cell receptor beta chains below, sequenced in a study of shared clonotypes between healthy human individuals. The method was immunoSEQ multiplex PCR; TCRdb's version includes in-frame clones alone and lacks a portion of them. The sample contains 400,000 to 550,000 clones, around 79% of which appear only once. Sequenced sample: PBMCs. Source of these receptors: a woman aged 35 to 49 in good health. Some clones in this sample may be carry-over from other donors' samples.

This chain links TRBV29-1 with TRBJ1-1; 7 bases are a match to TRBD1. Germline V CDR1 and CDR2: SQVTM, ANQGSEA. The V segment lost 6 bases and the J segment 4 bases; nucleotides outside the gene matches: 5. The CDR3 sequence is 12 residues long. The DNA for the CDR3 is TGCAGCGTCTCGGCAGGGGGCACTGAAGCTTTCTTT. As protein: CSVSAGGTEAFF.

The CDR3, as DNA: TGTGCCAGCAGCCCGGGGGGGGCTTACGAGCAGTACTTC. Amino acid sequence: CASSPGGAYEQYF. The rearrangement links TRBV5-4 to TRBJ2-7; 8 bases are a match to TRBD2. The CDR3 is 13 amino acids. The V segment lost 4 bases and the J segment 4 bases; nucleotides outside the gene matches: 4. Per the germline V gene, CDR1 is SGHNT and CDR2 is YYREEE (reference sequence).

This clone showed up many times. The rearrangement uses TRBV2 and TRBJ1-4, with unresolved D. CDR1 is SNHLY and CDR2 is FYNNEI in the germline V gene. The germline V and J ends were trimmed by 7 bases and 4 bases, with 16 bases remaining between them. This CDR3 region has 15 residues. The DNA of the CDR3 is TGTGCCAGCACCCGAAGGTGGGGAATTAATGAAAAACTGTTTTTT. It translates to CASTRRWGINEKLFF.

The CDR3 protein is CASSGRDQPQHF. The CDR3 DNA reads as TGTGCCAGCAGTGGGCGGGATCAGCCCCAGCATTTT. The chain uses TRBV2 and TRBJ1-5; no definite D call. The germline V gene encodes CDR1 SNHLY and CDR2 FYNNEI. CDR3 length equals 12 residues. The germline V and J ends were trimmed by 4 bases and 5 bases, with 6 bases remaining between them.

The chain's CDR3 is CASSFRGRETQYF. The CDR3 nucleotides are TGTGCCAGCAGCTTCAGAGGGAGGGAGACCCAGTACTTC. The chain recombines TRBV13 with TRBJ2-5; D perhaps matches TRBD2 (6 bases). The germline V gene has CDR1 PRHDT and CDR2 FYEKMQ (reference sequence). Trimming cost V 3 bases and J 5 bases, with 10 bases left between them. The CDR3 length is 13 residues.

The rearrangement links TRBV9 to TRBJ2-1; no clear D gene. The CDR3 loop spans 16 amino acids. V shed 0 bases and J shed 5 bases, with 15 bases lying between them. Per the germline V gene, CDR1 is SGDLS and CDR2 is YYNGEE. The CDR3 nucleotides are TGTGCCAGCAGCGTAGCGAGTGCCCTGATGGACAATGAGCAGTTCTTC. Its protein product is CASSVASALMDNEQFF. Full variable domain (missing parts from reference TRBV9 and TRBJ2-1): DSGVTQTPKHLITATGQRVTLRCSPRSGDLSVYWYQQSLDQGLQFLIQYYNGEERAKGNILERFSAQQFPDLHSELNLSSLELGDSALYFCASSVASALMDNEQFFGPGTRLTVL.

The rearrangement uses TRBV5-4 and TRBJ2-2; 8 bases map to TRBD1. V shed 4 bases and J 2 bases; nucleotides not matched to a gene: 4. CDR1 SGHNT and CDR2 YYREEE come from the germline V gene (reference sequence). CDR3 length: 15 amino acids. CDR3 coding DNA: TGTGCCAGCAGCCAAGGGACAGGTAACACCGGGGAGCTGTTTTTT. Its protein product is CASSQGTGNTGELFF.

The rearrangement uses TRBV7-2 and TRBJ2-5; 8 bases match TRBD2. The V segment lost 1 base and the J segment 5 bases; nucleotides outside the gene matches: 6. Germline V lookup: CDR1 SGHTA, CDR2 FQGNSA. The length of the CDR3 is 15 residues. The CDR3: CASSLVRGGEETQYF. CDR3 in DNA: TGTGCCAGCAGCTTAGTTCGGGGGGGTGAGGAGACCCAGTACTTC. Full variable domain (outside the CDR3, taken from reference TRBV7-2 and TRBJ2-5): GAGVSQSPSNKVTEKGKDVELRCDPISGHTALYWYRQSLGQGLEFLIYFQGNSAPDKSGLPSDRFSAERTGGSVSTLTIQRTQQEDSAVYLCASSLVRGGEETQYFGPGTRLLVL.

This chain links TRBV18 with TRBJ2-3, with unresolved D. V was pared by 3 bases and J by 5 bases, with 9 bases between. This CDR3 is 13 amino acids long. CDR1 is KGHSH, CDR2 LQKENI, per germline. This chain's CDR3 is CASSPQSGDTQYF. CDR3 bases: TGTGCCAGCTCACCCCAGTCCGGAGATACGCAGTATTTT.

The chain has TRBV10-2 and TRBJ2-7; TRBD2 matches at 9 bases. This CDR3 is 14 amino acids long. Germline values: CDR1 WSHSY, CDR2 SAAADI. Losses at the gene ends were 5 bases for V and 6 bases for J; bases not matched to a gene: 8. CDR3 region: CASSRVAGVREQYF. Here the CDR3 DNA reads TGCGCCAGCAGTAGAGTAGCGGGAGTTCGCGAGCAGTACTTC.

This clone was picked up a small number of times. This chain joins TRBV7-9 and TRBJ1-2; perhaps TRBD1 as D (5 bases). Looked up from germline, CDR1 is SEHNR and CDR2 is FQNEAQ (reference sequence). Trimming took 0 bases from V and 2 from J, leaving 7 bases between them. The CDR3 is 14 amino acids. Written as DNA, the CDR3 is TGTGCCAGCAGCTTAGCACAGGCCAACTATGGCTACACCTTC. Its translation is CASSLAQANYGYTF.

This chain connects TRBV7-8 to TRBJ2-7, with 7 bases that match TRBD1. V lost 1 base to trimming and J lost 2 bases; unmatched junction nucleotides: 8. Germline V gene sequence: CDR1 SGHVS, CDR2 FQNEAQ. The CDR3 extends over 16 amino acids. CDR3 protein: CASSLGGQFGPYEQYF. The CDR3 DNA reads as TGTGCCAGCAGCTTAGGGGGACAGTTCGGCCCCTACGAGCAGTACTTC.

CDR3: CARAPGSLGYEQYF. CDR3 nucleotides: TGTGCCAGAGCCCCCGGTTCCCTGGGCTACGAGCAGTACTTC. The V and J genes are TRBV27 and TRBJ2-7; D gene unclear. V was cut by 9 bases and J by 3 bases, with 18 bases left in between. Germline V lookup: CDR1 MNHEY, CDR2 SMNVEV (reference sequence). The CDR3 is 14 amino acids.

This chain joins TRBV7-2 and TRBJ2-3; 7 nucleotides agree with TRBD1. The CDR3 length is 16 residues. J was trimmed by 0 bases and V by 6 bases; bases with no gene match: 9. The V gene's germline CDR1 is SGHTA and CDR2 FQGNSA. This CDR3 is CASSLQGSTSTDTQYF. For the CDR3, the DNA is TGTGCCAGCAGTTTACAGGGGTCCACTAGCACAGATACGCAGTATTTT. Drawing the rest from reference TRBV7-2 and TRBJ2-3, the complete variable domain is GAGVSQSPSNKVTEKGKDVELRCDPISGHTALYWYRQSLGQGLEFLIYFQGNSAPDKSGLPSDRFSAERTGGSVSTLTIQRTQQEDSAVYLCASSLQGSTSTDTQYFGPGTRLTVL.

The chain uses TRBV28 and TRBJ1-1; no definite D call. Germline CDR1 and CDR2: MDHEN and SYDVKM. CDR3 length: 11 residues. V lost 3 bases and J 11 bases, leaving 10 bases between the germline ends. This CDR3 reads CASSFTTKAFF. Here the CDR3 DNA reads TGTGCCAGCAGTTTTACGACCAAGGCTTTCTTT.

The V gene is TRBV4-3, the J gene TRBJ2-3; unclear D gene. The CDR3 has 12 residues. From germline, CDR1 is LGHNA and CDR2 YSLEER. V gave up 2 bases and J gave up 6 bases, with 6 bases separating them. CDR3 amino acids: CASSQLSDTQYF. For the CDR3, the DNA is TGCGCCAGCAGCCAATTGTCTGATACGCAGTATTTT.

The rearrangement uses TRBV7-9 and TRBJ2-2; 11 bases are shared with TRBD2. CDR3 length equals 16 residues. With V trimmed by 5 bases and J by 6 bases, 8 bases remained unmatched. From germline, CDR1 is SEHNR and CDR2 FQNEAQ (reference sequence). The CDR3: CASSNSLAGGPGELFF. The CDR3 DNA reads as TGTGCCAGCAGCAACTCCTTAGCGGGAGGGCCCGGGGAGCTGTTTTTT.

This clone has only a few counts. CDR3 amino acids: CAISWDSNQPQHF. The DNA of the CDR3 is TGTGCCATCAGCTGGGACAGCAATCAGCCCCAGCATTTT. The chain combines TRBV10-3 with TRBJ1-5; weak D call: TRBD1 (5 bases). The CDR3 has 13 residues. Germline values: CDR1 ENHRY, CDR2 SYGVKD. V was shortened by 6 bases and J by 1 base, with 7 bases between the two germline ends.

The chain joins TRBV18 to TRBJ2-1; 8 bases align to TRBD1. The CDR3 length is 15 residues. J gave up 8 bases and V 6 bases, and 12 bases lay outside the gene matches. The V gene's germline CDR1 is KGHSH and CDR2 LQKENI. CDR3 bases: TGTGCCAGCTCGCTCAGGGGGCGCGGCGGTGATGAGCAGTTCTTC. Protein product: CASSLRGRGGDEQFF.

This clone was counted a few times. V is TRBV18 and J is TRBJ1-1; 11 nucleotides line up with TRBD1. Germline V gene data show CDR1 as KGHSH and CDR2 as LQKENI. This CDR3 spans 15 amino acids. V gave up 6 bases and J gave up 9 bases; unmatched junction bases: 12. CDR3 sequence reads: CASSETVGQGDKAFF. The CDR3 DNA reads TGTGCCAGCTCGGAAACTGTGGGACAGGGGGATAAAGCTTTCTTT.

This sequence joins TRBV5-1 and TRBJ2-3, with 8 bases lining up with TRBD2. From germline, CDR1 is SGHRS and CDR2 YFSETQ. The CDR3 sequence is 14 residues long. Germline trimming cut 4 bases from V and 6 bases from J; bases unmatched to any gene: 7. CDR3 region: CASSTGTSIDTQYF. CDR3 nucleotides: TGCGCCAGCAGCACCGGGACTAGTATCGATACGCAGTATTTT. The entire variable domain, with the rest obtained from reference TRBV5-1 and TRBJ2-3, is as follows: KAGVTQTPRYLIKTRGQQVTLSCSPISGHRSVSWYQQTPGQGLQFLFEYFSETQRNKGNFPGRFSGRQFSNSRSEMNVSTLELGDSALYLCASSTGTSIDTQYFGPGTRLTVL.

The CDR3 spells CASSQEVTGAVSNQPQHF. In DNA, the CDR3 is TGCGCCAGCAGCCAAGAAGTAACGGGGGCCGTTAGCAATCAGCCCCAGCATTTT. The chain is built from TRBV4-1 and TRBJ1-5; a weak D match, TRBD1 (6 bases). Looked up from germline, CDR1 is MGHRA and CDR2 is YSYEKL. Trimming took 0 bases from V and 0 from J, leaving 15 bases between them. This CDR3 is 18 amino acids long.

CDR3 sequence (DNA): TGTGCCAGCAGCCTGGGGCGGGGGGCGGATGGCTACACCTTC. It encodes CASSLGRGADGYTF. The chain joins TRBV5-4 to TRBJ1-2, with a possible D match to TRBD1 (6 bases). The CDR3 length is 14 residues. V was clipped by 4 bases and J by 6 bases, with 16 bases between them. Germline CDR1 is SGHNT and CDR2 is YYREEE (reference sequence). The variable domain in full, with the rest retrieved from reference TRBV5-4 and TRBJ1-2, is ETGVTQSPTHLIKTRGQQVTLRCSSQSGHNTVSWYQQALGQGPQFIFQYYREEENGRGNFPPRFSGLQFPNYSSELNVNALELDDSALYLCASSLGRGADGYTFGSGTRLTVV.